These 23 T cell receptor beta chains were all obtained from the same sample, sequenced in a study of T cell responses to AZD1222 COVID-19 vaccine (dated by TCRdb to the early 2020s). The method behind the library was the immunoSEQ multiplex PCR assay. This immuneACCESS table, as held by TCRdb, lists in-frame sequences with V and J called but not all clones. Of the missing ones, under half trace to an unresolved V gene in checked studies; the others have no known cause. This sample is represented by some 53,000 clones; 87% of them were singletons. The ten largest clones add up to about 2.5% of the sample. The time point label here, explained by the study, means: about 28 days (+/-7) after the second vaccine dose. Material: peripheral blood, obtained 28 days after the second AZD1222 dose. The receptor set was obtained from an adult who received the AZD1222 COVID-19 vaccine.

This clone was seen once. V is TRBV28 and J is TRBJ2-7; 9 bases agree with TRBD2. After removal of 7 bases from V and 7 bases from J, the junction contained 17 bases not matched to a gene. Germline V gives CDR1 MDHEN, CDR2 SYDVKM. This CDR3 is 16 amino acids long. CDR3 bases: TGTGCCAGCAACTCCTGGGGAGCGGGAGGACGGATGGAGCAGTACTTC. It specifies CASNSWGAGGRMEQYF.

The V call is TRBV28, the J call TRBJ2-4; D is possibly TRBD2 (5 bases). CDR1 is MDHEN, CDR2 SYDVKM, per germline. The CDR3 is made up of 17 amino acids. V shed 6 bases and J shed 0 bases, with 18 bases lying between them. CDR3 sequence (DNA): TGTGCCAGCAGCACACCACCGCCCGGGATAGCCAAAAACATTCAGTACTTC. Translating gives CASSTPPPGIAKNIQYF. Filled out from reference TRBV28 and TRBJ2-4, the complete variable domain reads DVKVTQSSRYLVKRTGEKVFLECVQDMDHENMFWYRQDPGLGLRLIYFSYDVKMKEKGDIPEGYSVSREKKERFSLILESASTNQTSMYLCASSTPPPGIAKNIQYFGAGTRLSVL.

The V and J genes are TRBV29-1 and TRBJ2-3; perhaps TRBD2 as D (6 bases). The CDR3 length is 14 residues. The germline V gene encodes CDR1 SQVTM and CDR2 ANQGSEA. V lost 4 bases, J lost 0 bases, and 11 bases lay in between. In DNA, the CDR3 is TGCAGCGTTGGGCCGGGACTTAGCACAGATACGCAGTATTTT. This translates into CSVGPGLSTDTQYF.

This clone was seen a handful of times. DNA of the CDR3: TGTGCCAGCAGAACAGCGGCCGCCTACGAGCAGTACTTC. It yields the protein CASRTAAAYEQYF. This chain uses TRBV12-3 or TRBV12-4 with TRBJ2-7; D may be TRBD2 (5 bases). The CDR3 runs to 13 residues. V was clipped by 6 bases and J by 2 bases, with 11 bases between them.

The chain is built from TRBV5-1 and TRBJ2-7, with 8 bases identical to TRBD2. This CDR3 is built from 16 residues. Germline values: CDR1 SGHRS, CDR2 YFSETQ. V was clipped by 0 bases and J by 5 bases; unmatched bases: 10. As DNA, the CDR3 is TGCGCCAGCAGCTTGGACCCTCCAGCGGGGGCCCACGAGCAGTACTTC. Translating it yields CASSLDPPAGAHEQYF. The full variable domain, completed using reference TRBV5-1 and TRBJ2-7, is KAGVTQTPRYLIKTRGQQVTLSCSPISGHRSVSWYQQTPGQGLQFLFEYFSETQRNKGNFPGRFSGRQFSNSRSEMNVSTLELGDSALYLCASSLDPPAGAHEQYFGPGTRLTVT.

The chain is built from TRBV28 and TRBJ1-5; 7 positions agree with TRBD1. CDR1 and CDR2 from the germline V gene are MDHEN and SYDVKM. The V gene end was trimmed by 3 bases and the J gene end by 0 bases; junction bases not matched to a gene: 5. CDR3 size: 16 residues. This CDR3 is CASSFAGQISNQPQHF. The DNA for the CDR3 is TGTGCCAGCAGTTTTGCGGGACAGATTAGCAATCAGCCCCAGCATTTT.

As to this clone: An end of the junction does not agree with germline; a read error may underlie this. Other DNA variants within this sample encode the same CDR3. The V and J genes are TRBV7-8 and TRBJ2-5; 11 positions agree with TRBD2. The CDR3 extends over 17 amino acids. Germline V gene lookup returns CDR1 SGHVS and CDR2 FQNEAQ. The CDR3 loop is CASSSTRRLAGNETQYF. The DNA for the CDR3 is TGTGCCAGCAGCTCTACCCGCCGACTAGCGGGAAACGAGACTCAGTACTTC.

The chain recombines TRBV14 with TRBJ1-4; TRBD1 agrees at 7 bases. This CDR3 spans 18 amino acids. The J segment lost 2 bases and the V segment lost 4 bases, leaving 13 bases of the junction unmatched. In germline, CDR1 is SGHDN, CDR2 FVKESK. CDR3 DNA sequence: TGTGCCAGCAGCCCGGGGAAAGGGGGCGGTAGGACTAATGAAAAACTGTTTTTT. The encoded protein is CASSPGKGGGRTNEKLFF.

In DNA form, the CDR3 reads TGCGCCAGCAGTGCGGCGAACACTGAAGCTTTCTTT. Protein sequence: CASSAANTEAFF. V usage is TRBV10-1 and J usage is TRBJ1-1; D gene unclear. In germline, CDR1 is WNHNN, CDR2 SYGVQD (reference sequence). The CDR3 is made up of 12 amino acids. Trimming took off 4 bases at V and 1 base at J, with 4 bases between the two ends.

The chain combines TRBV28 with TRBJ1-1; D is ambiguous. CDR1 and CDR2 from the germline V gene are MDHEN and SYDVKM. The length of the CDR3 is 13 residues. The germline V and J ends were trimmed by 7 bases and 6 bases, with 15 bases remaining between them. The CDR3 nucleotides are TGTGCCAGCACCCAAACTACATCTGCTGAAGCTTTCTTT. Protein product: CASTQTTSAEAFF.

The rearrangement joins TRBV5-4 to TRBJ1-1; D is perhaps TRBD1 (6 bases). Between the trimmed V and J ends, which lost 0 bases and 0 bases, there was a span of 9 bases. Germline-derived CDR1 and CDR2 are SGHNT and YYREEE (reference sequence). The CDR3 runs 15 residues. The CDR3 sequence: CASSLVGGLNTEAFF. The CDR3, as DNA: TGTGCCAGCAGCTTGGTTGGGGGGCTGAACACTGAAGCTTTCTTT.

This clone was counted once. The gene calls are TRBV19 and TRBJ2-6; either TRBD1 or TRBD2 may supply D (5 bases each). V lost 3 bases and J lost 2, with 11 bases in between. The CDR3 spans 16 residues. CDR1 is LNHDA, CDR2 SQIVND, per germline (reference sequence). CDR3 loop: CASSMFVGAGANVLTF. The DNA for the CDR3 is TGTGCCAGTAGTATGTTCGTGGGGGCTGGGGCCAACGTCCTGACTTTC. Using reference TRBV19 and TRBJ2-6 for the parts outside the CDR3, the full variable domain is DGGITQSPKYLFRKEGQNVTLSCEQNLNHDAMYWYRQDPGQGLRLIYYSQIVNDFQKGDIAEGYSVSREKKESFPLTVTSAQKNPTAFYLCASSMFVGAGANVLTFGAGSRLTVL.

The J gene is TRBJ2-6, the V gene TRBV24-1; tentatively, D is TRBD1 or TRBD2 (5 bases each). The germline V and J ends were trimmed by 5 bases and 0 bases, with 10 bases remaining between them. The CDR3 totals 16 residues. The germline CDR1 and CDR2 sequences are KGHDR and SFDVKD. The CDR3 here is CATSGGRRSGANVLTF. In nucleotides, the CDR3 is TGTGCCACCAGTGGGGGACGCCGCTCTGGGGCCAACGTCCTGACTTTC.

About this clone: Other nucleotide sequences in the sample specify the same CDR3. The chain is built from TRBV5-6 and TRBJ2-7; D gene unclear. CDR3 length equals 11 residues. Germline CDR1 SGHDT, CDR2 YYEEEE. V was trimmed by 2 bases and J by 1 base, leaving 1 base between them. CDR3 in amino acids: CASSFSYEQYF. CDR3 DNA: TGTGCCAGCAGCTTTTCCTACGAGCAGTACTTC.

The CDR3 region has the DNA TGTGCCAGCAGTTCCCCCTCCTACGAGCAGTACTTC. This encodes CASSSPSYEQYF. The rearrangement uses TRBV27 and TRBJ2-7; no clear D. The CDR3 totals 12 residues. CDR1 MNHEY and CDR2 SMNVEV come from the germline V gene (reference sequence). Trimming pared 4 bases from V and 0 bases from J, leaving 4 bases between.

J is TRBJ1-4 and V is TRBV15; 7 bases are shared with TRBD1. The CDR3 length is 16 residues. Germline lookup yields CDR1 LNHNV and CDR2 YYDKDF (reference sequence). With V trimmed by 7 bases and J by 0 bases, 8 bases remained unmatched. The CDR3 bases are TGTGCCACCAACCCGGGAGGGACAGCAACTAATGAAAAACTGTTTTTT. Translation gives CATNPGGTATNEKLFF.

The table lists this clone with a count of one. The gene calls are TRBV6-5 and TRBJ2-7; 10 nucleotides match TRBD2. The germline CDR1 and CDR2 sequences are MNHEY and SVGAGI. The CDR3 runs 14 residues. Losses at the gene ends were 9 bases for V and 3 bases for J; bases not matched to a gene: 8. CDR3 bases: TGTGCCAGTCAACCTAGCGGGGGAAACTACGAGCAGTACTTC. Translating it yields CASQPSGGNYEQYF.

This clone was picked up one time. This chain joins TRBV7-3 and TRBJ2-2; possible D gene TRBD2, 6 bases. V lost 4 bases and J lost 3, with 9 bases in between. From germline, CDR1 is SGHTA and CDR2 FQGTGA. The CDR3 has 14 residues. The CDR3 sequence: CASSSGLHTGELFF. CDR3 nucleotide sequence: TGTGCCAGCAGCTCGGGACTTCACACCGGGGAGCTGTTTTTT.

The V and J genes are TRBV15 and TRBJ2-6, with D unresolved. The germline V gene has CDR1 LNHNV and CDR2 YYDKDF (reference sequence). This CDR3 is built from 14 residues. Deletions cut 3 bases from V and 7 bases from J, with 10 bases between. The CDR3 nucleotides read TGTGCCACCAGCAGGCCTGAAGTTGCCAACGTCCTGACTTTC. Translation: CATSRPEVANVLTF.

The chain combines TRBV28 with TRBJ1-2; the D gene is possibly TRBD1 (5 bases). The CDR3 has 12 amino acids. Germline V gives CDR1 MDHEN, CDR2 SYDVKM. Between the trimmed V and J ends, which lost 4 bases and 7 bases, there was a span of 10 bases. The CDR3: CASSSGVAGYTF. The DNA for the CDR3 is TGTGCCAGCAGTTCGGGGGTGGCTGGCTACACCTTC.

The chain is built from TRBV6-5 and TRBJ2-2; D gene ambiguous. This CDR3 contains 13 residues. Germline CDR1 is MNHEY and CDR2 is SVGAGI. Deletions cut 7 bases from V and 2 bases from J, with 8 bases between. This CDR3 is CASKPLNTGELFF. CDR3 DNA: TGTGCCAGCAAACCACTCAACACCGGGGAGCTGTTTTTT.

This chain links TRBV11-3 with TRBJ2-5; 8 nucleotides align to TRBD1. This CDR3 comprises 15 residues. In germline, CDR1 is SGHNT, CDR2 YENEEA. V lost 0 bases and J lost 3; bases outside the gene matches: 3. CDR3 amino acids: CASSLEAGGKETQYF. The CDR3 region has the DNA TGTGCCAGCAGCTTAGAAGCAGGGGGCAAAGAGACCCAGTACTTC.

The chain couples TRBV6-5 to TRBJ2-2; possible D gene TRBD1, 5 bases. This CDR3 region has 15 residues. Trimming shortened V by 2 bases and J by 5 bases, and 12 bases separated the two germline ends. The germline V gene encodes CDR1 MNHEY and CDR2 SVGAGI. This CDR3 reads CASSYRGRRTGELFF. The CDR3 region has the DNA TGTGCCAGCAGTTACAGGGGCAGGCGAACCGGGGAGCTGTTTTTT.